These 21 T cell receptor beta chains originate from one sample sequenced in a study of CD8+CD57+ T cells in acquired aplastic anemia. The TCR beta profiling, which covered VDJ combination and CDR3 sequence, was carried out using genomic DNA as the template. One entry per CDR3 protein results from TCRdb running MiXCR on the reads. Of roughly 180,000 distinct CDR3 sequences in the sample, around 63% were seen once. In patients chosen for sequencing, flow cytometry had shown CD8+CD57+ cell expansion. The material sequenced was sorted CD4+, CD8+, or CD8+CD57+ T cells (not recorded which) from PBMCs. All receptors come from a human donor with aplastic anemia.

In its sample, this clonotype was seen many times. V gene TRBV5-1 combines with J gene TRBJ1-6; 10 positions agree with TRBD1. Germline V CDR1 and CDR2: SGHRS, YFSETQ. The CDR3 is made up of 16 amino acids. The V segment lost 0 bases and the J segment 10 bases; nucleotides outside the gene matches: 7. CDR3 DNA: TGCGCCAGCAGCTTGGGAGGGACAGGGGTCCGGTCACCCCTCCACTTT. This translates into CASSLGGTGVRSPLHF.

This clonotype occurred once. The chain employs TRBV10-3 and TRBJ1-2; weak D call: TRBD1 (5 bases). The length of the CDR3 is 16 residues. Germline loops: CDR1 ENHRY, CDR2 SYGVKD. With 3 bases removed from V and 2 bases from J, the gap between germline ends came to 16 bases. The CDR3 sequence: CAISDGVGGTNYGYTF. In DNA, the CDR3 is TGTGCCATCAGTGATGGGGTCGGGGGGACCAACTATGGCTACACCTTC.

This clonotype was counted ten times or more. The genes are TRBV9 and TRBJ2-5; a weak D match, TRBD2 (5 bases). The CDR3 is made up of 15 amino acids. The V and J ends lost 1 base and 2 bases respectively, with 12 bases between them. Germline CDR1 is SGDLS and CDR2 is YYNGEE. CDR3: CASSVTASSQETQYF. DNA for the CDR3: TGTGCCAGCAGCGTAACGGCTAGCTCTCAAGAGACCCAGTACTTC.

J is TRBJ2-1 and V is TRBV7-7; D is undetermined. CDR1 and CDR2 from the germline V gene are SSHAT and FNYEAQ (reference sequence). V dropped 3 bases and J dropped 0 bases, with 12 bases sitting between them. CDR3 length equals 16 residues. CDR3 sequence (DNA): TGTGCCAGCAGCTTGGCAGGACCGATCTCCTACAATGAGCAGTTCTTC. Residues: CASSLAGPISYNEQFF.

J is TRBJ2-3 and V is TRBV20-1; TRBD2 matches 9 bases. Germline CDR1 reads DFQATT; CDR2 reads SNEGSKA (reference sequence). The trim removed 2 bases at V and 0 bases at J, leaving 6 bases unmatched. This CDR3 is built from 16 residues. This CDR3 reads CSARTPGLASTDTQYF. CDR3 nucleotide sequence: TGCAGTGCTAGAACCCCGGGACTAGCTAGCACAGATACGCAGTATTTT.

This clonotype was seen many times. CDR3 DNA: TGCGCCAGCAGCCAGACGACAGGGCTCCCCTATGGCTACACCTTC. Protein sequence: CASSQTTGLPYGYTF. V and J are TRBV5-1 and TRBJ1-2, with 7 bases matching TRBD1. The CDR3 consists of 15 residues. The germline gives CDR1 SGHRS, CDR2 YFSETQ. Losses at the gene ends were 4 bases for V and 4 bases for J; bases not matched to a gene: 10.

The chain uses TRBV2 and TRBJ2-7; 8 bases are a match to TRBD1. The length of the CDR3 is 14 residues. Germline V CDR1 and CDR2: SNHLY, FYNNEI. With V trimmed by 4 bases and J by 2 bases, 4 bases remained unmatched. The CDR3 reads CASSGTGPPYEQYF. For the CDR3, the DNA is TGTGCCAGCAGTGGGACAGGGCCCCCCTACGAGCAGTACTTC.

The gene calls are TRBV2 and TRBJ2-4; a possible D gene is TRBD2 (5 bases). This CDR3 is built from 20 residues. Germline values: CDR1 SNHLY, CDR2 FYNNEI. V gave up 3 bases and J gave up 3 bases, with 27 bases separating them. DNA for the CDR3: TGTGCCAGCAGTGATCTGGGCCTTATCTTGGCTAGCTCGGGCAAAAACATTCAGTACTTC. Its translation is CASSDLGLILASSGKNIQYF. Together with reference TRBV2 and TRBJ2-4, the CDR3 gives the full variable domain: EPEVTQTPSHQVTQMGQEVILRCVPISNHLYFYWYRQILGQKVEFLVSFYNNEISEKSEIFDDQFSVERPDGSNFTLKIRSTKLEDSAMYFCASSDLGLILASSGKNIQYFGAGTRLSVL.

The chain recombines TRBV10-3 with TRBJ1-5; D not certain. Per the germline V gene, CDR1 is ENHRY and CDR2 is SYGVKD. The CDR3 totals 14 residues. Trimming stripped 4 bases from V and 4 bases from J, with 11 bases between. This CDR3 is CAISGSQWNQPQHF. CDR3 nucleotides: TGTGCCATCAGTGGATCACAGTGGAATCAGCCCCAGCATTTT.

About this clonotype: A read error may be the cause here, since a much bigger clone is one base away. The chain is built from TRBV9 and TRBJ1-3; D gene ambiguous. Germline CDR1 is SGDLS and CDR2 is YYNGEE. This CDR3 spans 13 amino acids. The DNA for the CDR3 is TGTGCCAGCAGCGTAGAGACTGGAAACACCACATATTTT. Translated, it gives CASSVETGNTTYF.

V and J are TRBV29-1 and TRBJ2-7; 7 nucleotides line up with TRBD1. Germline CDR1 is SQVTM and CDR2 is ANQGSEA. CDR3 length equals 13 residues. With 7 bases clipped from V and 1 base from J, the junction kept 7 bases outside the gene matches. The CDR3: CSAWDRLSYEQYF. The CDR3, as DNA: TGCAGCGCCTGGGACAGACTTTCCTACGAGCAGTACTTC.

This clonotype was picked up a small number of times. The gene calls are TRBV27 and TRBJ2-3; no clear D. Trimming shortened V by 5 bases and J by 1 base, and 4 bases separated the two germline ends. This CDR3 has 12 amino acids. CDR1 and CDR2 (germline): MNHEY, SMNVEV (reference sequence). The CDR3 bases are TGTGCCAGCAGTCACGGCACAGATACGCAGTATTTT. Encoded protein: CASSHGTDTQYF.

This clonotype was picked up a small number of times. This chain connects TRBV7-2 to TRBJ2-7; D is undetermined. The CDR3 totals 14 residues. Germline assignment: CDR1 SGHTA and CDR2 FQGNSA. V lost 5 bases, J lost 6 bases, and 17 bases lay in between. The CDR3, as DNA: TGTGCCAGCAGCCGTGGCCGGCCAAGGTTCGAGCAGTACTTC. Translated, it gives CASSRGRPRFEQYF.

This clonotype was counted many times. This chain joins TRBV4-2 and TRBJ1-1; D is unresolved. Trimming left V 4 bases short and J 5 bases short, with 14 bases between. The CDR3 runs to 14 residues. CDR1 is LGHNA, CDR2 YNFKEQ, per germline. The CDR3 nucleotides read TGTGCCAGCAGCCCGGGGAGGGATGTGACTGAAGCTTTCTTT. This codes for CASSPGRDVTEAFF.

A word on this clonotype: Compared with germline, one end of the junction differs, possibly owing to a read error. The J gene is TRBJ2-3, the V gene TRBV20-1; TRBD2 agrees at 8 bases. In germline, CDR1 is DFQATT, CDR2 SNEGSKA (reference sequence). There are 14 residues in the CDR3. This CDR3 is CSAREREYTDTQYF. In DNA form, the CDR3 reads TGCAGTGCAAGAGAGCGGGAGTACACAGATACGCAGTATTTT.

The V call is TRBV7-3, the J call TRBJ2-1; D is unresolved. V was cut by 4 bases and J by 8 bases, with 12 bases left in between. CDR3 length: 13 amino acids. Germline loops: CDR1 SGHTA, CDR2 FQGTGA. DNA of the CDR3: TGTGCCAGCAGCTCGTCTAGTGGGGATGAGCAGTTCTTC. It encodes CASSSSSGDEQFF.

This clonotype was counted at least ten times. The chain links TRBV7-2 to TRBJ2-7; TRBD1 matches at 7 bases. CDR1 is SGHTA, CDR2 FQGNSA, per germline. Germline trimming cut 4 bases from V and 1 base from J; bases unmatched to any gene: 7. This CDR3 spans 15 amino acids. The CDR3 here is CASSSLETGSYEQYF. The CDR3 region has the DNA TGTGCCAGCAGCTCCTTAGAGACAGGGTCCTACGAGCAGTACTTC.

This rearrangement joins TRBV7-9 to TRBJ1-1, with a weak D call TRBD1 (5 bases). Per the germline V gene, CDR1 is SEHNR and CDR2 is FQNEAQ (reference sequence). The CDR3 consists of 16 residues. Between the trimmed V and J ends, which lost 1 base and 5 bases, there was a span of 17 bases. CDR3 coding DNA: TGTGCCAGCAGCTTAGAGGGACGCCTAGGGTCAACTGAAGCTTTCTTT. This sequence encodes CASSLEGRLGSTEAFF.

This chain connects TRBV7-3 to TRBJ2-5, with TRBD2 matching over 11 bases. V trimming: 3 bases; J trimming: 5 bases; junction bases outside the gene matches: 8. The germline gives CDR1 SGHTA, CDR2 FQGTGA. The CDR3 has 16 residues. CDR3 DNA sequence: TGTGCCAGCAGCTTCGGGGTAGCGGGGGGGTGGGAGACCCAGTACTTC. This translates into CASSFGVAGGWETQYF.

V usage is TRBV2 and J usage is TRBJ2-3; unclear D gene. The V end lost 2 bases, the J end lost 2 bases, and 11 bases lay between the germline ends. The CDR3 has 15 residues. CDR1 SNHLY and CDR2 FYNNEI come from the germline V gene. The CDR3 is CASSEQTRNTDTQYF. CDR3 bases: TGTGCCAGCAGTGAACAGACAAGAAACACAGATACGCAGTATTTT.

The CDR3 protein is CASSAAGHTNTEAFF. CDR3 coding DNA: TGTGCCAGCAGTGCCGCAGGGCACACGAACACTGAAGCTTTCTTT. The rearrangement links TRBV6-1 to TRBJ1-1; D possibly corresponds to TRBD1 (5 bases). CDR3 length equals 15 residues. V was clipped by 4 bases and J by 1 base, with 13 bases between them. Germline V gene lookup returns CDR1 MNHNS and CDR2 SASEGT.